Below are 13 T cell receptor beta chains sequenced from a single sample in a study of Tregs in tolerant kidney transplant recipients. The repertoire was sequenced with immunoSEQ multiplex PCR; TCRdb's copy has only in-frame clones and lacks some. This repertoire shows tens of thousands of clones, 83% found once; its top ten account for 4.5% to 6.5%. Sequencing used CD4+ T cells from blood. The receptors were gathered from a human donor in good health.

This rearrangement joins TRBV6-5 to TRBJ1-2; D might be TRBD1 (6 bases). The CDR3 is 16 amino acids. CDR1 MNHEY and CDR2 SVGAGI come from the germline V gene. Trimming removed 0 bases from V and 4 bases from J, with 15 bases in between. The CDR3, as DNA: TGTGCCAGCAGTTACTCTTCATTACGGGGGGCCTATGGCTACACCTTC. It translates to CASSYSSLRGAYGYTF.

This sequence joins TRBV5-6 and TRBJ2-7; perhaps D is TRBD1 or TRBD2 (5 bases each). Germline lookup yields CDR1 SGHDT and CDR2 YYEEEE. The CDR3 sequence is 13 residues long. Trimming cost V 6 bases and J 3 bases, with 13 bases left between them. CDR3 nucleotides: TGTGCCAGCAAGCGCCGGGACGGCTACGAGCAGTACTTC. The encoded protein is CASKRRDGYEQYF.

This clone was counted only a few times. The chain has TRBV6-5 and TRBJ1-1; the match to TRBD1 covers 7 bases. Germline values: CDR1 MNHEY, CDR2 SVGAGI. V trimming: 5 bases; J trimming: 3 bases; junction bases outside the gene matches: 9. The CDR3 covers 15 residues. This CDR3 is CASSNRGRSHTEAFF. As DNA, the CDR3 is TGTGCCAGCAGTAACAGGGGACGGAGTCACACTGAAGCTTTCTTT.

This CDR3 is CASSLRAARDTQYF. CDR3 DNA: TGTGCCAGCAGCCTCCGGGCCGCGAGAGATACGCAGTATTTT. This chain uses TRBV13 with TRBJ2-3; no clear D gene. The V and J ends lost 5 bases and 5 bases respectively, with 14 bases between them. The CDR3 loop spans 14 amino acids. Germline V CDR1 and CDR2: PRHDT, FYEKMQ (reference sequence).

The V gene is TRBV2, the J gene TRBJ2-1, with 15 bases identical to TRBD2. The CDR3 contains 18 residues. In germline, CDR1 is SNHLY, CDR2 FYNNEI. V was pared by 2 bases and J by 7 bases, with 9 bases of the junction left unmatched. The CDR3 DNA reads TGTGCCAGCAGTGAATATAGGACTAGCGGGAGGGATCTTAATGAGCAGTTCTTC. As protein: CASSEYRTSGRDLNEQFF. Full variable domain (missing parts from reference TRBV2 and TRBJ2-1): EPEVTQTPSHQVTQMGQEVILRCVPISNHLYFYWYRQILGQKVEFLVSFYNNEISEKSEIFDDQFSVERPDGSNFTLKIRSTKLEDSAMYFCASSEYRTSGRDLNEQFFGPGTRLTVL.

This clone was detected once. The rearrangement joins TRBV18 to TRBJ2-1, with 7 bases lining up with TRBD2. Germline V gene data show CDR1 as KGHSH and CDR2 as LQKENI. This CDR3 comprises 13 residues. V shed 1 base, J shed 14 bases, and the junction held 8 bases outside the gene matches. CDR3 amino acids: CASSPRDSRGEFF. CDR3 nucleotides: TGTGCCAGCTCACCACGGGACTCCCGGGGGGAGTTCTTC.

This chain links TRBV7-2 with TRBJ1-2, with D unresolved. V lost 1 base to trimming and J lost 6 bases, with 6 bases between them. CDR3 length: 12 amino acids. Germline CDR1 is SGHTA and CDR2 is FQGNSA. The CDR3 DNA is TGTGCCAGCAGCTTAGTCGATCATGGCTACACCTTC. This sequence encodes CASSLVDHGYTF.

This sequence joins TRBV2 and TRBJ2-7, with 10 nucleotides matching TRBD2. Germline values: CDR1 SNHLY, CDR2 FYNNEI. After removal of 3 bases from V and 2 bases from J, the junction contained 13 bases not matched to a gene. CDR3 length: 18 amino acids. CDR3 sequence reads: CASSDFRGGLAGAYEQYF. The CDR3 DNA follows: TGTGCCAGCAGTGATTTTCGAGGCGGGCTAGCGGGGGCCTACGAGCAGTACTTC.

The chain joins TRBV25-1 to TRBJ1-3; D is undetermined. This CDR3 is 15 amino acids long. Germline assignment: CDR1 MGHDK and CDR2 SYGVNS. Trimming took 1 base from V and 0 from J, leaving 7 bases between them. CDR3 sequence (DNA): TGTGCCAGCAGTGAATTGTCAGGCTCTGGAAACACCATATATTTT. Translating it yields CASSELSGSGNTIYF. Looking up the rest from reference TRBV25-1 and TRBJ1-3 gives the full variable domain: EADIYQTPRYLVIGTGKKITLECSQTMGHDKMYWYQQDPGMELHLIHYSYGVNSTEKGDLSSESTVSRIRTEHFPLTLESARPSHTSQYLCASSELSGSGNTIYFGEGSWLTVV.

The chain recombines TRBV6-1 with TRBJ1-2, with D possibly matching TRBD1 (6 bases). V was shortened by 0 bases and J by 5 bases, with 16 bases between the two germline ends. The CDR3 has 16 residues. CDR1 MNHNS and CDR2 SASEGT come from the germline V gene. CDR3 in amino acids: CASSEAVRRQGYGYTF. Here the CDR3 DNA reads TGTGCCAGCAGTGAAGCGGTCAGGAGGCAGGGGTATGGCTACACCTTC.

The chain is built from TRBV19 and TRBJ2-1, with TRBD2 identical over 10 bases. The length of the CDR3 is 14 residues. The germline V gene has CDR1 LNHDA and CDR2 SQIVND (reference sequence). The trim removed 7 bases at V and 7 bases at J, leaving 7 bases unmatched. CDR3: CASTLAGALNEQFF. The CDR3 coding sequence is TGTGCCAGTACTCTAGCGGGAGCCTTGAATGAGCAGTTCTTC.

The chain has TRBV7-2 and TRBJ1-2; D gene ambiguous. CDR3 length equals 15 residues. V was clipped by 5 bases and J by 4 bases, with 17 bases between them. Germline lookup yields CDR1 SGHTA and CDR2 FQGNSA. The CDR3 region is CASSQSWEVSYGYTF. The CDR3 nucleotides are TGTGCCAGCAGCCAATCATGGGAGGTGAGCTATGGCTACACCTTC.

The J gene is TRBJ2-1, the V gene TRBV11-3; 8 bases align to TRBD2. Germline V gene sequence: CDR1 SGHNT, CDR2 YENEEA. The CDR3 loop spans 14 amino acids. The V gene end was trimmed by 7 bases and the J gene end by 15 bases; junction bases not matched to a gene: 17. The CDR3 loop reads CASTQERTSGTRFF. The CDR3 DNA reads TGTGCCAGCACACAAGAACGAACTAGCGGCACGCGGTTCTTC.